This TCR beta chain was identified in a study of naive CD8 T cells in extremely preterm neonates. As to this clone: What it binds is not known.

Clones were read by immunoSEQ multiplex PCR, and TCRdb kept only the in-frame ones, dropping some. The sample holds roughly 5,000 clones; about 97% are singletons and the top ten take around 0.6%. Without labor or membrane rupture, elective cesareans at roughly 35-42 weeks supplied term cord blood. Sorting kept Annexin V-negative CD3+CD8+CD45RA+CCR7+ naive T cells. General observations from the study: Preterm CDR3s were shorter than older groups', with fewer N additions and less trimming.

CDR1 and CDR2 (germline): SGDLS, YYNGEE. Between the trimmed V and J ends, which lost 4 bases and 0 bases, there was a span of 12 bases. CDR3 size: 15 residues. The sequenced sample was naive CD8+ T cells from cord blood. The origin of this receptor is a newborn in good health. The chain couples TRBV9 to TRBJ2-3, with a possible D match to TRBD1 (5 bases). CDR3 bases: TGTGCCAGCAGCCCTACAGGTTGGAGCACAGATACGCAGTATTTT. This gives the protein CASSPTGWSTDTQYF.